This TCR beta chain derives from a study of cytomegalovirus exposure and HLA in healthy donors. The table came from immunoSEQ multiplex PCR; TCRdb's copy has only in-frame clones and leaves some out. The sample includes some 170,000 clones, approximately 86% of them seen just once. This clone was recorded a few times. V lost 2 bases and J lost 0, with 6 bases in between. CDR3 length: 15 amino acids. The germline gives CDR1 SGDLS, CDR2 YYNGEE. The sequence came from a man aged 18 to 30 in good health and CMV-seropositive. The chain joins TRBV9 to TRBJ2-6, with D uncertain. The specimen sequenced was PBMCs. CDR3 DNA sequence: TGTGCCAGCAGCGTTCCTCGCTCTGGGGCCAACGTCCTGACTTTC. Residues: CASSVPRSGANVLTF.